This record looks at one T cell receptor beta chain sequence and its context. Its antigen is not identified. The source of the sample is a study of Ad26.COV2.S vaccination and SARS-CoV-2 variants. Study-level information: Participant was drawn from the COV1001 Ad26.COV2.S trial arm. Each vaccinee took Ad26.COV2.S intramuscularly, once or twice 56 days apart. The study, taken as a whole, reports: Measurement of non-spike TCR breadth gave similar results in vaccine and placebo recipients.

This table comes from immunoSEQ multiplex PCR, and its TCRdb copy is limited to in-frame clones, with some not included. The sample lists fewer than 500,000 clones, 90% occurring once. Treatment described: 15 to 20 received Ad26.COV2.S at low or high dose, single or two shots; roughly 5 received placebo; per-sample allocation not given. The samples were gathered on day 63 after the first injection of vaccine or placebo. The CDR3 is 13 residues long. Germline V gene data show CDR1 as MDHEN and CDR2 as SYDVKM. J lost 3 bases, V lost 9 bases, and 5 bases had no gene match. The chain joins TRBV28 to TRBJ2-4; 7 nucleotides align to TRBD1. This sample comprised peripheral blood, obtained in a trial of Ad26.COV2.S vaccine versus placebo. This TCR derives from a person aged 18 to 65 who received the Ad26.COV2.S COVID-19 vaccine or a placebo. CDR3 bases: TGTGCCAGGGGACAGTCTTACAAAAACATTCAGTACTTC. Protein: CARGQSYKNIQYF.